The source of this T cell receptor beta chain is a study of identifying expanded T cells in peripheral blood. Remarks on this clone: Its antigen is still unknown.

General observations from the study: Roughly two-week clone count variance significantly increased as total template count grew.

Generated by immunoSEQ multiplex PCR, the TCRdb table keeps only in-frame clones and is missing some. The sample has 90,000 to 110,000 clones, less than 90% seen once. Sequencing input: blood. The receptor's source is a person between 18 and 75 years old in good health.

CDR3 protein: CASSLTREDGYTF. The CDR3 DNA reads as TGTGCCAGCAGCTTAACCAGGGAGGATGGCTACACCTTC. The genes are TRBV7-2 and TRBJ1-2; TRBD1 might be the D (5 bases). V lost 2 bases to trimming and J lost 6 bases, with 10 bases between them. This CDR3 has 13 residues. Germline V CDR1 and CDR2: SGHTA, FQGNSA.